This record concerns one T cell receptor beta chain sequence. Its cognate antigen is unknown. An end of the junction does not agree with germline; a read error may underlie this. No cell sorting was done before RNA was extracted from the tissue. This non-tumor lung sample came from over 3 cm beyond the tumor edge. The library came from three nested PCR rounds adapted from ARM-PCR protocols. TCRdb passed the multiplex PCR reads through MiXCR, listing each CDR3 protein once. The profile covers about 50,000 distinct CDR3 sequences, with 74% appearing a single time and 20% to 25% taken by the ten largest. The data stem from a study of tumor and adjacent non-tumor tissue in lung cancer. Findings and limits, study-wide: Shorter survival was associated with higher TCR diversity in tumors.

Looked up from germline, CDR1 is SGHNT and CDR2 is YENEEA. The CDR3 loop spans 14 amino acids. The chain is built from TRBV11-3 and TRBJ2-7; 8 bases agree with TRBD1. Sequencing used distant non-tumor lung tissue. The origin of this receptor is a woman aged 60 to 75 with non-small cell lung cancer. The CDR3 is CAGSPGQGSYEQYF. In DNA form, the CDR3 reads TGTGCCGGCAGCCCCGGACAGGGTTCCTACGAGCAGTACTTC.